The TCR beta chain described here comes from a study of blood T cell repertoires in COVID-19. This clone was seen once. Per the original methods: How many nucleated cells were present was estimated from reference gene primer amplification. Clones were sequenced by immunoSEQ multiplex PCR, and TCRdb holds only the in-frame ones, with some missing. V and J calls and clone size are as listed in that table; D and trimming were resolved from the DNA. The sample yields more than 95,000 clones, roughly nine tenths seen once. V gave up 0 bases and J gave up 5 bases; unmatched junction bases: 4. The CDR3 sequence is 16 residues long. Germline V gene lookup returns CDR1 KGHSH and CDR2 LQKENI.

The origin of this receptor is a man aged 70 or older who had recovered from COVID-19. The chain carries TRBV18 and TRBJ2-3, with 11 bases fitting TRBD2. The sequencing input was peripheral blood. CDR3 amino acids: CASSPPGTSGRDTQYF. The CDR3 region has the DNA TGTGCCAGCTCACCACCCGGGACTAGCGGACGAGATACGCAGTATTTT.